The next 21 T cell receptor beta chains were all read from a single sample in a study of tumor-infiltrating lymphocytes in primary liver carcinoma. TCR beta cDNA came from 400 to 500 ng total RNA, primed with a constant-region primer. ARM-PCR was slightly modified, and three nested multiplex PCR rounds with it gave rise to the TCR beta libraries. Primers for the first two PCR rounds were TRBV1-TRBV30 forward primers and a C-beta reverse primer (about 10 cycles per round). TCRdb redid the calling of the multiplex PCR reads with MiXCR, one entry per CDR3 protein. This repertoire shows about 300,000 distinct CDR3 sequences, 65% found once; its top ten account for 9%. Extraction also yielded germline DNA, while blood RNA was obtained from unsorted whole blood. Source material: peripheral blood. The receptor set was obtained from a man aged 35-49 years with primary liver carcinoma and hepatitis B virus infection.

Concerning this clonotype: One end of the junction is discordant with germline, which a read error may explain. V and J are TRBV28 and TRBJ2-6; D perhaps matches TRBD1 (5 bases). CDR1 is MDHEN and CDR2 is SYDVKM in the germline V gene. CDR3 length equals 17 residues. CDR3 in amino acids: CASSSWALDSGANVLTF. In nucleotides, the CDR3 is TGTGCCAGCAGTTCCTGGGCCCTCGACTCTGGGGCCAACGTCTTGACTTTC. Full variable domain (remainder filled in from reference TRBV28 and TRBJ2-6): DVKVTQSSRYLVKRTGEKVFLECVQDMDHENMFWYRQDPGLGLRLIYFSYDVKMKEKGDIPEGYSVSREKKERFSLILESASTNQTSMYLCASSSWALDSGANVLTFGAGSRLTVL.

Turning to this clonotype: A junction boundary mismatches the germline segment, possibly from a read error. The chain links TRBV30 to TRBJ1-2, with unresolved D. The CDR3 has 11 residues. CDR1 is GTSNPN, CDR2 SVGIG, per germline (reference sequence). The CDR3 spells CAWMAAAGYNF. The CDR3 DNA reads TGTGCCTGGATGGCGGCGGCAGGCTACAACTTC.

CDR3 residues: CASGYFDTEAFF. The CDR3, as DNA: TGTGCCAGCGGCTACTTCGACACTGAAGCTTTCTTT. V usage is TRBV27 and J usage is TRBJ1-1; no definite D call. This CDR3 is built from 12 residues. Germline lookup yields CDR1 MNHEY and CDR2 SMNVEV (reference sequence). The germline V and J ends were trimmed by 8 bases and 3 bases, with 10 bases remaining between them.

This sequence joins TRBV6-2 or TRBV6-3 and TRBJ2-7, with D perhaps assigned TRBD1 or TRBD2 (7 bases each). Germline loops: CDR1 MNHEY, CDR2 SVGEGT. This CDR3 region has 15 residues. For the CDR3, the DNA is TGTACAAGCGGGGAAGGGGGCGGGACCTCCTACGAGCAGTACTTC. It is translated as CTSGEGGGTSYEQYF.

Points on this clonotype: A clone one base away is much larger, so this may be a read error. V usage is TRBV5-5 and J usage is TRBJ2-1; D not certain. This CDR3 has 10 residues. Per germline, CDR1 SGHKS and CDR2 YYEKEE (reference sequence). Here the CDR3 reads CVSALNEQFF. The CDR3 DNA reads TGTGTCAGCGCCCTTAATGAGCAGTTCTTC.

This clonotype has a handful of counts. This could be a read error, since a much larger clone is one nucleotide away. No conserved phenylalanine or tryptophan ends this CDR3, so it is likely a read error. J is TRBJ1-1 and V is TRBV29-1, with D possibly TRBD1 on 6 matching bases. CDR3 size: 13 residues. Trimming pared 7 bases from V and 4 bases from J, leaving 16 bases between. Germline lookup yields CDR1 SQVTM and CDR2 ANQGSEA. CDR3 amino acids: CSGGSRGGTEAFS. CDR3 sequence (DNA): TGCAGCGGGGGCAGTCGAGGGGGCACTGAAGCTTTCTCT.

The chain links TRBV7-2 to TRBJ1-1; D not resolved. V was trimmed by 6 bases and J by 1 base, leaving 9 bases between them. The CDR3 loop spans 13 amino acids. CDR1 SGHTA and CDR2 FQGNSA come from the germline V gene. This CDR3 is CASSTRPNTEAFF. The CDR3 DNA sequence: TGTGCCAGCAGTACCAGACCGAACACTGAAGCTTTCTTT.

In DNA, the CDR3 is TGTGCCAGCAGCGGGCACAAATATGGCTACACCTTC. This codes for CASSGHKYGYTF. The chain employs TRBV5-4 and TRBJ1-2; D ambiguous. Per the germline V gene, CDR1 is SGHNT and CDR2 is YYREEE (reference sequence). This CDR3 contains 12 residues. V lost 4 bases, J lost 5 bases, and 9 bases lay in between.

The V and J genes are TRBV4-1 and TRBJ1-4; TRBD1 is a possible D gene (6 bases). CDR1 and CDR2 from the germline V gene are MGHRA and YSYEKL. CDR3 length: 15 residues. The V and J ends lost 6 bases and 7 bases respectively, with 18 bases between them. The CDR3 DNA is TGCGCCAGCAGTCAGATGGGGGCGGGCGGTGAAAAACTGTTTTTT. This translates into CASSQMGAGGEKLFF.

A word on this clonotype: The missing conserved phenylalanine or tryptophan at the end of this CDR3 makes a read error likely. The DNA is left out, because the CDR3 cannot be placed on it with certainty; the CDR3 is given as TCRdb lists it. This chain connects TRBV5-1 to TRBJ2-2. CDR1 SGHRS and CDR2 YFSETQ come from the germline V gene. The CDR3 extends over 14 residues, inclusive of both ends. The CDR3: CASSLEGNTGELFL.

The rearrangement uses TRBV11-2 and TRBJ2-1; 11 nucleotides align to TRBD2. There are 15 residues in the CDR3. Germline V gene data show CDR1 as SGHAT and CDR2 as FQNNGV. The J segment lost 10 bases and the V segment lost 8 bases, leaving 13 bases of the junction unmatched. The CDR3 region has the DNA TGTGCCAGCGGCGATAGCGGGAGGGCAGCAAACGAGCAGTTCTTC. Translation gives CASGDSGRAANEQFF.

About this clonotype: An end of the junction does not agree with germline; a read error may underlie this. The rearrangement joins TRBV4-2 to TRBJ1-3, with unresolved D. The CDR3 spans 15 residues. Germline CDR1 LGHNA, CDR2 YNFKEQ. The CDR3, as DNA: TGCGCCAGCAGCCTACAGTCGTTCTCTGGAAACACCATATATTTT. This sequence encodes CASSLQSFSGNTIYF.

A remark on this clonotype: Given the absence of the conserved phenylalanine or tryptophan at the CDR3 end, a read error is likely. The chain carries TRBV29-1 and TRBJ1-1; 7 bases map to TRBD1. The trim removed 8 bases at V and 4 bases at J, leaving 7 bases unmatched. This CDR3 spans 12 amino acids. Germline V gene data show CDR1 as SQVTM and CDR2 as ANQGSEA. In nucleotides, the CDR3 is TGCAGCTCAGGGGGGGGGATCACTGAAGCTTTCATT. Translation: CSSGGGITEAFI.

Regarding this clonotype: A read error is possible here, since a much larger clone lies one base away. No conserved phenylalanine or tryptophan ends this CDR3, so it is likely a read error. V usage is TRBV5-4 and J usage is TRBJ2-3, with D possibly being TRBD2 (7 bases). V lost 5 bases to trimming and J lost 4 bases, with 14 bases between them. This CDR3 is 14 amino acids long. Germline lookup yields CDR1 SGHNT and CDR2 YYREEE (reference sequence). CDR3 amino acids: CASSWEGVADTQYS. CDR3 sequence (DNA): TGTGCCAGCAGTTGGGAGGGGGTCGCAGATACGCAGTATTCT.

Turning to this clonotype: This may come from a read error, since a much larger clone is one base off. J is TRBJ1-1 and V is TRBV10-2, with TRBD1 matching over 8 bases. With V trimmed by 9 bases and J by 0 bases, 9 bases remained unmatched. Germline CDR1 and CDR2: WSHSY and SAAADI. CDR3 size: 15 residues. The CDR3 nucleotides are TGCGCCAGGAGGGCCCCGGGACAGGTGAACACTGAAGCTTTCTTT. Protein product: CARRAPGQVNTEAFF.

In regard to this clonotype: One junction end disagrees with the germline gene, perhaps due to a read error. V usage is TRBV6-5 and J usage is TRBJ2-7, with 10 bases that match TRBD1. The length of the CDR3 is 15 residues. Germline CDR1 and CDR2: MNHEY and SVGAGI. The CDR3 spells CVSSYFGTGAAEQYF. The DNA for the CDR3 is TGTGTCAGCAGTTACTTCGGGACAGGGGCGGCCGAGCAGTACTTC.

The rearrangement joins TRBV11-1 to TRBJ2-5; TRBD1 aligns across 10 bases. V lost 7 bases and J lost 4; bases outside the gene matches: 3. The CDR3 spans 13 residues. Germline CDR1 reads SGHAT; CDR2 reads FQDESV (reference sequence). The CDR3 spells CASTGTGVETQYF. The CDR3, as DNA: TGTGCCAGCACCGGGACAGGGGTAGAGACCCAGTACTTC.

The rearrangement uses TRBV5-4 and TRBJ2-1, with a possible D match to TRBD2 (6 bases). CDR1 is SGHNT and CDR2 is YYREEE in the germline V gene (reference sequence). With 6 bases removed from V and 7 bases from J, the gap between germline ends came to 14 bases. This CDR3 contains 13 residues. CDR3 DNA: TGTGCCAGCAACCCCGGGACTGGAAATGAGCAGTTCTTC. Its translation: CASNPGTGNEQFF.

This chain connects TRBV6-1 to TRBJ2-2; D is undetermined. V was trimmed by 8 bases and J by 8 bases, leaving 18 bases between them. Germline V gene sequence: CDR1 MNHNS, CDR2 SASEGT. The CDR3 has 14 amino acids. CDR3 in amino acids: CASAGVDGTGELFF. CDR3 coding DNA: TGTGCCAGCGCCGGCGTGGATGGCACAGGGGAGCTGTTTTTT.

The V gene is TRBV29-1, the J gene TRBJ2-3, with 10 bases matching TRBD2. The V gene's germline CDR1 is SQVTM and CDR2 ANQGSEA. V lost 7 bases, J lost 5 bases, and 9 bases stayed unmatched. The CDR3 contains 14 residues. The CDR3 DNA follows: TGCAGCGCCAAAGCGGGAGGGAGGAGAGATACGCAGTATTTT. Translating gives CSAKAGGRRDTQYF.

In regard to this clonotype: This may come from a read error, since a much larger clone is one base off. Here the CDR3 DNA reads TGTGCCAGCAGTTACTCTTTGGAAGGTCAGCCCCAGCATTTT. Its protein is CASSYSLEGQPQHF. V is TRBV6-5 and J is TRBJ1-5; D is undetermined. V dropped 0 bases and J dropped 6 bases, with 9 bases sitting between them. The CDR3 has 14 amino acids. Germline values: CDR1 MNHEY, CDR2 SVGAGI.